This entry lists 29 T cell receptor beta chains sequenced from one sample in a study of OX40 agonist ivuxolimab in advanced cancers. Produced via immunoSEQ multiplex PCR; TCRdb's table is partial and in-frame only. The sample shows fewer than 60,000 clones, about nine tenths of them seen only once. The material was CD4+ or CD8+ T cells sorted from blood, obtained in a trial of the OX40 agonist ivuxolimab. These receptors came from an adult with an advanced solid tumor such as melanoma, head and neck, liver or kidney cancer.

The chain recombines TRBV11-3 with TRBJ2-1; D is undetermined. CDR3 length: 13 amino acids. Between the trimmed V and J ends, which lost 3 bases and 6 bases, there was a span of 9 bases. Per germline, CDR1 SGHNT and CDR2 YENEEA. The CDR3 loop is CASSFSLGNEQFF. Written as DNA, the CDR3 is TGTGCCAGCAGCTTTTCTCTGGGCAATGAGCAGTTCTTC.

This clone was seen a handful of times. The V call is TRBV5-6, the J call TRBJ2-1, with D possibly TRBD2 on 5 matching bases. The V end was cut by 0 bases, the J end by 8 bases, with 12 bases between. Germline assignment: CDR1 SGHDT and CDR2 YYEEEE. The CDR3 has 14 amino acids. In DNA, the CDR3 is TGTGCCAGCAGCTTGGAAGGGAGCGGCGATGAGCAGTTCTTC. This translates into CASSLEGSGDEQFF. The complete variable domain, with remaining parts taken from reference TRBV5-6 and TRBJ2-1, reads DAGVTQSPTHLIKTRGQQVTLRCSPKSGHDTVSWYQQALGQGPQFIFQYYEEEERQRGNFPDRFSGHQFPNYSSELNVNALLLGDSALYLCASSLEGSGDEQFFGPGTRLTVL.

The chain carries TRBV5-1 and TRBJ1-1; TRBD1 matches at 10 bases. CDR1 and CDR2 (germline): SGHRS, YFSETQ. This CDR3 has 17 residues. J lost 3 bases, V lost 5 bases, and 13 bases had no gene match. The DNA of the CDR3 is TGCGCCAGCAGGGGCCCGGGACAGGGGTTAAAGGACACTGAAGCTTTCTTT. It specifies CASRGPGQGLKDTEAFF.

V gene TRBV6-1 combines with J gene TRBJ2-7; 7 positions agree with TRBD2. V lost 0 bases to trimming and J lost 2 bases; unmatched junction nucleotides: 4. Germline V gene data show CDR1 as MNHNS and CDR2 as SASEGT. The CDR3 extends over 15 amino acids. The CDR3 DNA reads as TGTGCCAGCAGTGAAGCCCTAGCGGTGACCTACGAGCAGTACTTC. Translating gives CASSEALAVTYEQYF.

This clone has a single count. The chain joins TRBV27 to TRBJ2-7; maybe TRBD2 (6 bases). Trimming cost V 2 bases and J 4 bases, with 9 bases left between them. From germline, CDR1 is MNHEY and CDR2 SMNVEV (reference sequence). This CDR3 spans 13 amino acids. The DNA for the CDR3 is TGTGCCAGCAGTTTAACGGGGGAATACGAGCAGTACTTC. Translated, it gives CASSLTGEYEQYF.

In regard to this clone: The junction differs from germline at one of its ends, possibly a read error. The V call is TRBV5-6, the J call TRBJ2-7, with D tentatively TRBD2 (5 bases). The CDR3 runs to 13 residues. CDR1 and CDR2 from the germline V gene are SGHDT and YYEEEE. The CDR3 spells CASSLTAGYEQYF. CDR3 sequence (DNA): TGTGCCAGCAGCTTAACCGCGGGCTACGAACAGTACTTC.

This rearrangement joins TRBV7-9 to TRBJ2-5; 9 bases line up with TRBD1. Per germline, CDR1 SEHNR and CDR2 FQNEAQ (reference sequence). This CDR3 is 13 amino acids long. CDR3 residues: CAGQGPLQETQYF. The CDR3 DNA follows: TGTGCGGGACAGGGTCCCTTACAAGAGACCCAGTACTTC.

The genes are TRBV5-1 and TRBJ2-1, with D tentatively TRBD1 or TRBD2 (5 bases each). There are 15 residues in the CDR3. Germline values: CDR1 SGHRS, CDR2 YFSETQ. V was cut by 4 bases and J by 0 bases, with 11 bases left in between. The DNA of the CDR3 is TGCGCCAGCAGCCTGGGACGCCCCTCCTACAATGAGCAGTTCTTC. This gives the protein CASSLGRPSYNEQFF.

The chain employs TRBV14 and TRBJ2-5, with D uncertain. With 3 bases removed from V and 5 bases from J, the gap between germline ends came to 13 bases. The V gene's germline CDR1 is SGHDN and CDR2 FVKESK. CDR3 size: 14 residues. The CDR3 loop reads CASSHNTLGETQYF. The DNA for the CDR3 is TGTGCCAGCAGCCACAACACCCTCGGGGAGACCCAGTACTTC.

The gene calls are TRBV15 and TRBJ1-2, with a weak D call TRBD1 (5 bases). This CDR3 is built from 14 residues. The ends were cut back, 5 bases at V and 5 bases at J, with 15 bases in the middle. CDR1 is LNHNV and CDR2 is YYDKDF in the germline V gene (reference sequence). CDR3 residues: CATSASGHLYGYTF. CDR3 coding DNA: TGTGCCACCAGCGCCTCGGGGCACTTGTATGGCTACACCTTC.

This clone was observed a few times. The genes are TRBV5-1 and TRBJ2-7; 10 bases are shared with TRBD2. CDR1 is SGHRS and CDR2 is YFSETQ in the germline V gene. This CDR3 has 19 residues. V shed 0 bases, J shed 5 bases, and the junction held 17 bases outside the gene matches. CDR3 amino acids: CASSLDGSGGPLRVHEQYF. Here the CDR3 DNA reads TGCGCCAGCAGCTTGGATGGTAGCGGGGGGCCCTTAAGGGTCCACGAGCAGTACTTC.

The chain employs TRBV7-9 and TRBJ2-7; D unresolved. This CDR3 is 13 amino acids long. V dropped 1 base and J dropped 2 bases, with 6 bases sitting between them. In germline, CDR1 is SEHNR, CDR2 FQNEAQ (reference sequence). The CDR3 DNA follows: TGTGCCAGCAGCTTAGTTACTGCCTACGAGCAGTACTTC. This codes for CASSLVTAYEQYF. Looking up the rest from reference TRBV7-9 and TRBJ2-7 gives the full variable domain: DTGVSQNPRHKITKRGQNVTFRCDPISEHNRLYWYRQTLGQGPEFLTYFQNEAQLEKSRLLSDRFSAERPKGSFSTLEIQRTEQGDSAMYLCASSLVTAYEQYFGPGTRLTVT.

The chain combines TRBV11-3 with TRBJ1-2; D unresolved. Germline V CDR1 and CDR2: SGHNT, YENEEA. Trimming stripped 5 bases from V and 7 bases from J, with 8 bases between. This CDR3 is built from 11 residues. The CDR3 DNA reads TGTGCCAGCAGCCACCCCCCTGGCTACACCTTC. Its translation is CASSHPPGYTF.

CDR3 bases: TGCGCCAGCAGCCAAGAAGACAGACTTCCCGCTGGGGCCAACGTCCTGACTTTC. Translating gives CASSQEDRLPAGANVLTF. This chain uses TRBV4-1 with TRBJ2-6; D is perhaps TRBD1 (5 bases). Per the germline V gene, CDR1 is MGHRA and CDR2 is YSYEKL. Between the trimmed V and J ends, which lost 0 bases and 2 bases, there was a span of 14 bases. The CDR3 is 18 residues long.

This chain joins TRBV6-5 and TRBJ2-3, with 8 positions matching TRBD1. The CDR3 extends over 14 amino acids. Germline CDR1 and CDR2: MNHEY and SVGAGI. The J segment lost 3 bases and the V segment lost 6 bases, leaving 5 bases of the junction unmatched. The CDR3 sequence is CASSPGGPTDTQYF. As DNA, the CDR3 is TGTGCCAGCAGCCCAGGGGGCCCAACAGATACGCAGTATTTT.

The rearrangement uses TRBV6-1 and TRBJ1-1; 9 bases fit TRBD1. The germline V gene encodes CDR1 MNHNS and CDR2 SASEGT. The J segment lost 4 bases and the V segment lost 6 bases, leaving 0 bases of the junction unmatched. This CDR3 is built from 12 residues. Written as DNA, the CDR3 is TGTGCCAGCAGGACAGGGGGCACTGAAGCTTTCTTT. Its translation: CASRTGGTEAFF.

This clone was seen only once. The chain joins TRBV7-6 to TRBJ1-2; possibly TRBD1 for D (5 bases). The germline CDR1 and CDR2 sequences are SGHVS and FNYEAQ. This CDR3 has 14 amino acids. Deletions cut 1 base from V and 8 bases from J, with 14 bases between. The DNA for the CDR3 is TGTGCCAGCAGCTTAGACGCGGGTGGGGACGGCTACACCTTC. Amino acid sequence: CASSLDAGGDGYTF.

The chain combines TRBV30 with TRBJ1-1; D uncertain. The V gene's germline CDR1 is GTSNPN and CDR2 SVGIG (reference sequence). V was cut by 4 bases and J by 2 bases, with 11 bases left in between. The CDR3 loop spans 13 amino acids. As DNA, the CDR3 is TGTGCCTGGATGGCCGGGTTTAACACTGAAGCTTTCTTT. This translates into CAWMAGFNTEAFF.

The CDR3 DNA is TGTGCCAGCAGTTACCCCGGCTTTGAAGCTTTCTTT. Its protein is CASSYPGFEAFF. The chain links TRBV6-5 to TRBJ1-1; D gene ambiguous. The CDR3 has 12 residues. CDR1 is MNHEY and CDR2 is SVGAGI in the germline V gene. Trimming took off 2 bases at V and 7 bases at J, with 8 bases between the two ends.

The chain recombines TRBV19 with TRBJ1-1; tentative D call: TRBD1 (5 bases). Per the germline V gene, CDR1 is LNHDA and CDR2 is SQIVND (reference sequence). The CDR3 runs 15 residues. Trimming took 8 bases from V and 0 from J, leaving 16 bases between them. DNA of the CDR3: TGTGCCAGTTCCGACGACAGCCTCATGAACACTGAAGCTTTCTTT. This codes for CASSDDSLMNTEAFF. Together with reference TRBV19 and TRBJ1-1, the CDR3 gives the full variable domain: DGGITQSPKYLFRKEGQNVTLSCEQNLNHDAMYWYRQDPGQGLRLIYYSQIVNDFQKGDIAEGYSVSREKKESFPLTVTSAQKNPTAFYLCASSDDSLMNTEAFFGQGTRLTVV.

Here the CDR3 DNA reads TGTGCCTGGAGTCCCACGTCTCTTGACGAGCAGTACTTC. Translation: CAWSPTSLDEQYF. V usage is TRBV30 and J usage is TRBJ2-7; the D is unclear. Trimming cost V 2 bases and J 5 bases, with 13 bases left between them. Germline V CDR1 and CDR2: GTSNPN, SVGIG (reference sequence). The CDR3 has 13 amino acids.

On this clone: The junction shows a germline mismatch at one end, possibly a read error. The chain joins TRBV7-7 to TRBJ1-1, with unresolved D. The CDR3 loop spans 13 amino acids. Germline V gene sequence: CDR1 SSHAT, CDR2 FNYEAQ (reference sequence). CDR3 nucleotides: TGTGCTAGCAGCCCTGGATTGAACACTGAAGCTTTCTTT. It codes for CASSPGLNTEAFF. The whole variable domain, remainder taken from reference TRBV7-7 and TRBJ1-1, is GAGVSQSPRYKVTKRGQDVTLRCDPISSHATLYWYQQALGQGPEFLTYFNYEAQPDKSGLPSDRFSAERPEGSISTLTIQRTEQRDSAMYRCASSPGLNTEAFFGQGTRLTVV.

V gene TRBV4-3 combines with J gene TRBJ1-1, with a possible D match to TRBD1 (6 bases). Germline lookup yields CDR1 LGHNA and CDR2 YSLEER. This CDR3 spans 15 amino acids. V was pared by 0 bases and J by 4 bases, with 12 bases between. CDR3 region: CASSQDRWGATEAFF. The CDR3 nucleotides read TGCGCCAGCAGCCAAGATCGATGGGGGGCCACTGAAGCTTTCTTT.

CDR3 DNA sequence: TGTGCCAGCAGCTTTGAGGGCGGAGACACAGATACGCAGTATTTT. Amino acids: CASSFEGGDTDTQYF. This chain links TRBV7-3 with TRBJ2-3, with TRBD2 as a possible D gene (5 bases). Trimming removed 3 bases from V and 2 bases from J, with 12 bases in between. CDR3 size: 15 residues. Germline CDR1 reads SGHTA; CDR2 reads FQGTGA.

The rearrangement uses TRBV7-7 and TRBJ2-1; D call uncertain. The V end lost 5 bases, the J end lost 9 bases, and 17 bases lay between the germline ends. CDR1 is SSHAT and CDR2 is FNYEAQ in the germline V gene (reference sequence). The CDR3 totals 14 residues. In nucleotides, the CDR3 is TGTGCCAGCAGCCCAGACGGCTGGGATGGTGAGCAGTTCTTC. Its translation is CASSPDGWDGEQFF.

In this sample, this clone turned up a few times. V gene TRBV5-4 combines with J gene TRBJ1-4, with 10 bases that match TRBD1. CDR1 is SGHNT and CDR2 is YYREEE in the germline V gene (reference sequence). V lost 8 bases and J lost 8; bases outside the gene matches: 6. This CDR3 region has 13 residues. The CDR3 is CASREGQGEKLFF. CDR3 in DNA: TGTGCCAGTCGGGAGGGACAGGGGGAAAAACTGTTTTTT.

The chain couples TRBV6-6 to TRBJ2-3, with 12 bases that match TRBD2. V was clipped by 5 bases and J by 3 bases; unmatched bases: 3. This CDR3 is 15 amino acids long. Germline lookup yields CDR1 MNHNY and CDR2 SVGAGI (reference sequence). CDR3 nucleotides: TGTGCCAGCAGTAGACTAGCGGGGGAGACAGATACGCAGTATTTT. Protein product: CASSRLAGETDTQYF.

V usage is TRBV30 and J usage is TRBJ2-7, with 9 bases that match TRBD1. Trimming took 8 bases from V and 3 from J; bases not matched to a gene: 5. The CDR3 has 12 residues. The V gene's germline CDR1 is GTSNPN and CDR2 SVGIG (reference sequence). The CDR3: CAVRDRDYEQYF. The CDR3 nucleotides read TGTGCCGTCCGGGACAGGGACTACGAGCAGTACTTC. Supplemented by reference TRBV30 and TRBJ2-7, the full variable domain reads SQTIHQWPATLVQPVGSPLSLECTVEGTSNPNLYWYRQAAGRGLQLLFYSVGIGQISSEVPQNLSASRPQDRQFILSSKKLLLSDSGFYLCAVRDRDYEQYFGPGTRLTVT.

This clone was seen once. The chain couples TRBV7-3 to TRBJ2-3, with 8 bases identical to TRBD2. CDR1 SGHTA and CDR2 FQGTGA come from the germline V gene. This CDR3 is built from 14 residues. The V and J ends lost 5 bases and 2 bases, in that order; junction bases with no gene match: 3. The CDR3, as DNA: TGTGCCAGCAGCCCGGGGGGGCTCACAGATACGCAGTATTTT. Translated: CASSPGGLTDTQYF.